What follows is one T cell receptor beta chain and its context. This sample stems from a study of CD8+ T cells in alopecia areata. V was shortened by 2 bases and J by 0 bases, with 34 bases between the two germline ends. This CDR3 is built from 24 residues. Stated treatment: oral pan-JAK inhibitor, 5-10 mg twice daily. Lesional scalp punch biopsies and peripheral blood were collected from alopecia areata patients. cDNA serving as the sequencing template came from extracted, reverse transcribed RNA. Profiled with immunoSEQ multiplex PCR; TCRdb holds only in-frame clones, not every one. Of some 220,000 clones listed, about 58% are singletons.

The V gene is TRBV23-1, the J gene TRBJ2-2; a possible D gene is TRBD1 (6 bases). TRBV23-1 is marked as an open reading frame, function uncertain. The TCR comes from a human donor with alopecia areata. The sequencing used CD4+ T cells sorted from blood, collected at week 4, from a patient treated with tofacitinib. The CDR3 DNA reads as TGCGCCAGCAGTCAACCCCATCCCCGTTTTAAATACAGGGATTCCGAAACGAACACCGGGGAGCTGTTTTTT. This sequence encodes CASSQPHPRFKYRDSETNTGELFF.